These T cell receptor beta chains were read from a single sample in a study of TIL therapy for anti-PD-1-resistant metastatic lung cancer. TCRdb's copy holds only in-frame clones and misses some; the assay was immunoSEQ multiplex PCR. The sample consists of about 50,000 clones, less than 75% of them appearing once. This specimen was tumor tissue, taken at baseline. The source is a person aged 25 to 80 with non-small cell lung cancer. CDR3s include the opening cysteine and the closing phenylalanine or tryptophan. D genes are given only for firm matches. A clone size is listed for some rows: how often the clone was seen (once, few, many), or a class if it is expanded.

D | size | J | V | CDR3 | DNA
- | - | TRBJ2-6 | TRBV5-1 | CASSLEGASGANVLTF | TGCGCCAGCAGCTTGGAAGGGGCCTCTGGGGCCAACGTCCTGACTTTC
TRBD1 | few | TRBJ2-7 | TRBV28 | CASSTSRDSPQQYF | TGTGCCAGCAGTACGTCCCGGGACAGCCCGCAGCAGTACTTC
TRBD2 | - | TRBJ2-7 | TRBV30 | CAWRASGRDHEQYF | TGTGCCTGGCGAGCTAGCGGGAGGGACCACGAGCAGTACTTC
TRBD1 | - | TRBJ2-7 | TRBV28 | CASSSGTGNSYEQYF | TGTGCCAGCAGTTCCGGGACAGGCAACTCCTACGAGCAGTACTTC
TRBD2 | - | TRBJ2-7 | TRBV7-2 | CASSRLAGEQYF | TGTGCCAGCAGCCGACTAGCGGGAGAGCAGTACTTC
- | - | TRBJ2-1 | TRBV10-3 | CAISDGSSEQFF | TGTGCCATCAGTGACGGTAGTAGTGAGCAGTTCTTC
- | - | TRBJ2-3 | TRBV5-4 | CASSYTDTQYF | TGTGCCAGCAGCTACACAGATACGCAGTATTTT
- | - | TRBJ2-1 | TRBV9 | CASSVNLGDEQFF | TGTGCCAGCAGCGTTAACCTGGGGGATGAGCAGTTCTTC
TRBD1 | - | TRBJ1-2 | TRBV7-2 | CASSSLQGANYGYTF | TGTGCCAGCAGCTCTTTACAGGGGGCTAACTATGGCTACACCTTC
- | - | TRBJ1-2 | TRBV5-1 | CASSYDSSYGYTF | TGCGCCAGCAGCTACGACAGTTCCTATGGCTACACCTTC
TRBD2 | - | TRBJ2-3 | TRBV27 | CASSFVAGAWDTQYF | TGTGCCAGCAGTTTCGTAGCGGGGGCGTGGGATACGCAGTATTTT
TRBD1 | - | TRBJ1-2 | TRBV7-2 | CASSVLSTGVYGYTF | TGTGCCAGCAGCGTCCTCTCGACAGGGGTCTATGGCTACACCTTC
- | - | TRBJ1-5 | TRBV30 | CAWSGESNQPQHF | TGTGCCTGGAGTGGGGAGAGCAATCAGCCCCAGCATTTT
- | - | TRBJ1-1 | TRBV7-2 | CASSLREGGTEAFF | TGTGCCAGCAGCTTAAGGGAAGGTGGGACTGAAGCTTTCTTT
- | few | TRBJ1-2 | TRBV28 | CASSSDRLYGYTF | TGTGCCAGCAGTTCGGACAGACTTTATGGCTACACCTTC
TRBD1 | - | TRBJ2-7 | TRBV11-2 | CASSLRQGGVYEQYF | TGTGCCAGCAGCTTACGACAGGGGGGGGTGTACGAGCAGTACTTC
- | few | TRBJ2-2 | TRBV13 | CASSTRDRNTGELFF | TGTGCCAGCAGCACTCGGGACCGGAACACCGGGGAGCTGTTTTTT
- | - | TRBJ2-2 | TRBV5-4 | CASTGPGELFF | TGTGCCAGCACAGGGCCCGGGGAGCTGTTTTTT
- | - | TRBJ2-3 | TRBV13 | CASSLRGDTQYF | TGTGCCAGCAGCCTTAGGGGAGATACGCAGTATTTT
TRBD1 | - | TRBJ2-1 | TRBV28 | CASRTGTGNVNEQFF | TGTGCCAGCAGAACCGGGACAGGGAACGTTAATGAGCAGTTCTTC
- | once | TRBJ2-2 | TRBV7-2 | CASSGDLKLFF | TGTGCCAGCAGCGGGGACTTGAAGCTGTTTTTT
TRBD2 | - | TRBJ2-7 | TRBV5-4 | CASTRAGGSTYEQYF | TGTGCCAGCACCAGAGCGGGAGGGTCGACCTACGAGCAGTACTTC
- | few | TRBJ2-1 | TRBV25-1 | CASRVGYNEQFF | TGTGCCAGCAGGGTAGGCTACAATGAGCAGTTCTTC
- | few | TRBJ1-6 | TRBV5-1 | CASSFRVLSPLHF | TGCGCCAGCAGCTTTCGGGTCCTGTCACCCCTCCACTTT
- | - | TRBJ1-1 | TRBV5-4 | CASSNRGHRAEAFF | TGTGCCAGCAGTAACCGGGGCCATCGCGCTGAAGCTTTCTTT
- | - | TRBJ1-2 | TRBV4-1 | CASSQDDGRARYGYTF | TGCGCCAGCAGCCAAGATGACGGCAGGGCGAGATATGGCTACACCTTC
- | - | TRBJ2-5 | TRBV11-2 | CASSLGPQETQYF | TGTGCCAGCAGCTTAGGGCCACAAGAGACCCAGTACTTC
- | - | TRBJ1-1 | TRBV5-4 | CASSARSTEAFF | TGTGCCAGCAGCGCCAGGTCCACTGAAGCTTTCTTT
- | - | TRBJ2-3 | TRBV21-1 | CASPGARLSTDTQYF | TGTGCCAGCCCCGGGGCCCGACTTAGCACAGATACGCAGTATTTT
- | - | TRBJ2-1 | TRBV9 | CASSVGLHNEQFF | TGTGCCAGCAGCGTAGGGCTACACAATGAGCAGTTCTTC
- | few | TRBJ1-5 | TRBV20-1 | CSARGGQPQHF | TGCAGTGCTAGAGGCGGCCAGCCCCAGCATTTT
- | few | TRBJ1-1 | TRBV11-3 | CASSLVGGSNTEAFF | TGTGCCAGCAGCTTAGTCGGAGGGTCTAACACTGAAGCTTTCTTT
- | - | TRBJ2-7 | TRBV7-2 | CASSSDYYSDEQYF | TGTGCCAGCAGCAGCGACTACTACTCCGACGAGCAGTACTTC
- | - | TRBJ2-7 | TRBV27 | CASSLWGARGVGEQYF | TGTGCCAGCAGTTTATGGGGTGCCAGGGGGGTGGGCGAGCAGTACTTC
- | - | TRBJ2-3 | TRBV11-3 | CASSSGRGGTDTQYF | TGTGCCAGCAGCAGCGGCAGGGGAGGCACAGATACGCAGTATTTT
TRBD1 | few | TRBJ2-2 | TRBV29-1 | CSVGRTGNTGELFF | TGCAGCGTTGGTAGGACAGGGAACACCGGGGAGCTGTTTTTT
- | - | TRBJ2-5 | TRBV28 | CASSPFWRSQETQYF | TGTGCCAGCAGCCCTTTTTGGCGGAGCCAAGAGACCCAGTACTTC
- | - | TRBJ2-7 | TRBV28 | CASSPTTVRFSYEQYF | TGTGCCAGCAGTCCGACGACTGTTAGGTTCTCTTACGAGCAGTACTTC
- | few | TRBJ1-5 | TRBV6-6 | CAARGGYQSNQPQHF | TGTGCCGCGAGGGGCGGATATCAAAGCAATCAGCCCCAGCATTTT
- | few | TRBJ2-2 | TRBV4-3 | CASSQERGVGELFF | TGCGCCAGCAGCCAAGAGCGTGGGGTCGGGGAGCTGTTTTTT
TRBD1 | - | TRBJ2-1 | TRBV19 | CASSEDRDIEQFF | TGTGCCAGTAGTGAAGACAGGGATATTGAGCAGTTCTTC
- | - | TRBJ2-2 | TRBV7-6 | CASSLGQDTGELFF | TGTGCCAGCAGCTTAGGACAGGACACCGGGGAGCTGTTTTTT
- | - | TRBJ1-1 | TRBV7-3 | CASSFGRNTEAFF | TGTGCCAGCAGCTTTGGACGGAACACTGAAGCTTTCTTT
TRBD1 | once | TRBJ2-6 | TRBV5-1 | CASGDRAGANVLTF | TGCGCCAGCGGAGACAGGGCTGGGGCCAACGTCCTGACTTTC